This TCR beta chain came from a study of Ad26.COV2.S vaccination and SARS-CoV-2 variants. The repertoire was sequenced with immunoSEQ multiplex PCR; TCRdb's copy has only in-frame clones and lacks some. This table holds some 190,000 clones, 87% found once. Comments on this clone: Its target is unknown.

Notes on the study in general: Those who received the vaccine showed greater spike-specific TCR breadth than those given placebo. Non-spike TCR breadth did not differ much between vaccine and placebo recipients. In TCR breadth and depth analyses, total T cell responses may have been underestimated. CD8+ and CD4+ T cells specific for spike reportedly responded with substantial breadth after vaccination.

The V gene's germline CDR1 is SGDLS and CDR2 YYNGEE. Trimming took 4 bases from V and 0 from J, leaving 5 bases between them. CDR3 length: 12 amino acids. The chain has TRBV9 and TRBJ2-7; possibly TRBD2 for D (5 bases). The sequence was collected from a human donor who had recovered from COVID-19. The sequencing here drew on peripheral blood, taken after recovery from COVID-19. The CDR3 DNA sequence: TGTGCCAGCAGCCGGGACTCCTACGAGCAGTACTTC. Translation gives CASSRDSYEQYF.